The entry below describes one TCR beta chain. What it binds is unknown. These data come from a study of cytomegalovirus exposure and HLA in healthy donors. Overall study findings and caveats: Presence/absence analyses treated sequencing depth as roughly uniform across donors.

PCR used 60 Vbeta primers and 13 Jbeta primers. The method was immunoSEQ multiplex PCR; TCRdb's version includes in-frame clones alone and lacks a portion of them. The sample holds around 93,000 clones, 82% seen once. This TCR came from a man aged 25-45 years in good health and CMV-seropositive. The sample taken for sequencing was PBMCs.

CDR3 DNA: TGTGCCAGCAGATTGACTAGCGGGAGACCCTACGAGCAGTACTTC. This translates into CASRLTSGRPYEQYF. J is TRBJ2-5 and V is TRBV2, with TRBD2 identical over 12 bases. The better agreement between TRBJ2-7 and the DNA end casts doubt on the J call. Germline CDR1 is SNHLY and CDR2 is FYNNEI. The CDR3 is 15 amino acids.